The 31 T cell receptor beta chains below were found in one sample sequenced in a study of cytomegalovirus exposure and HLA in healthy donors. Measured with immunoSEQ multiplex PCR; TCRdb has only the in-frame clones, and not every one. The table lists around 180,000 clones, more than 75% of them singletons. Sequences were obtained from PBMCs. The receptors here all came from a woman aged 18-35 years in good health and CMV-seronegative.

V and J are TRBV10-1 and TRBJ2-2, with no clear D. Trimming left V 3 bases short and J 0 bases short, with 8 bases between. CDR1 is WNHNN, CDR2 SYGVQD, per germline (reference sequence). The CDR3 consists of 15 residues. The CDR3 nucleotides read TGCGCCAGCAGTGATCAGCGCCCGAACACCGGGGAGCTGTTTTTT. Its translation is CASSDQRPNTGELFF.

This clone was seen only a few times. The gene calls are TRBV4-1 and TRBJ1-2; TRBD1 agrees at 10 bases. The V gene end was trimmed by 3 bases and the J gene end by 4 bases; junction bases not matched to a gene: 5. Looked up from germline, CDR1 is MGHRA and CDR2 is YSYEKL. This CDR3 is built from 15 residues. Written as DNA, the CDR3 is TGCGCCAGCAGCCACTCGACAGGGGGCGTCTATGGCTACACCTTC. Translation: CASSHSTGGVYGYTF.

The chain carries TRBV7-8 and TRBJ1-3; 10 bases map to TRBD1. The trim removed 5 bases at V and 0 bases at J, leaving 13 bases unmatched. Germline assignment: CDR1 SGHVS and CDR2 FQNEAQ. The CDR3 contains 19 residues. DNA for the CDR3: TGTGCCAGCAGCCCGCGGGACAGGGGAAGTAGGAGCTCTGGAAACACCATATATTTT. It codes for CASSPRDRGSRSSGNTIYF.

The chain couples TRBV6-4 to TRBJ2-3; D is undetermined. CDR1 MRHNA and CDR2 SNTAGT come from the germline V gene. V lost 2 bases to trimming and J lost 1 base, with 7 bases between them. The CDR3 extends over 14 amino acids. CDR3 sequence (DNA): TGTGCCAGCAGTGACGGGCGCGGCACAGATACGCAGTATTTT. The encoded protein is CASSDGRGTDTQYF.

The chain carries TRBV6-6 and TRBJ1-4; 8 nucleotides align to TRBD1. The CDR3 is 15 amino acids. Per germline, CDR1 MNHNY and CDR2 SVGAGI (reference sequence). Losses at the gene ends were 5 bases for V and 8 bases for J; bases not matched to a gene: 10. The CDR3 DNA is TGTGCCAGCAGTGGGGGGGCAGGGGGCGTCGAAAAACTGTTTTTT. It translates to CASSGGAGGVEKLFF.

This clone was detected only once. In nucleotides, the CDR3 is TGTGCCAGTAGTTTCGGACTAGCGGGAGCCTACGAGCAGTACTTC. Amino acid sequence: CASSFGLAGAYEQYF. V is TRBV19 and J is TRBJ2-7; TRBD2 matches 13 bases. The CDR3 totals 15 residues. CDR1 and CDR2 from the germline V gene are LNHDA and SQIVND (reference sequence). J lost 2 bases, V lost 5 bases, and 3 bases had no gene match.

The chain links TRBV10-3 to TRBJ1-1; 7 bases agree with TRBD1. The trim removed 6 bases at V and 3 bases at J, leaving 4 bases unmatched. The CDR3 sequence is 13 residues long. CDR1 and CDR2 (germline): ENHRY, SYGVKD. CDR3 loop: CAISPDRDTEAFF. The CDR3 coding sequence is TGTGCCATCAGCCCCGACAGGGACACTGAAGCTTTCTTT.

The V call is TRBV2, the J call TRBJ2-3; TRBD1 matches 9 bases. CDR3 size: 13 residues. V shed 6 bases and J 5 bases; nucleotides not matched to a gene: 3. The germline CDR1 and CDR2 sequences are SNHLY and FYNNEI. The CDR3: CASSTGGLDTQYF. The CDR3 DNA follows: TGTGCCAGCAGCACAGGGGGCTTAGATACGCAGTATTTT.

The DNA of the CDR3 is TGTGCCAGCAGCTTAGAAAGAGAGAACACTGAAGCTTTCTTT. It yields the protein CASSLERENTEAFF. The genes are TRBV7-8 and TRBJ1-1; no clear D. The CDR3 is 14 residues long. Germline CDR1 SGHVS, CDR2 FQNEAQ. V was cut by 1 base and J by 1 base, with 7 bases left in between.

This clone was counted once. The rearrangement links TRBV6-5 to TRBJ2-7, with 7 bases lining up with TRBD1. CDR1 is MNHEY, CDR2 SVGAGI, per germline. Trimming removed 0 bases from V and 3 bases from J; junction bases left unmatched: 5. The CDR3 length is 15 residues. This CDR3 is CASSYSGGRDYEQYF. The CDR3 DNA sequence: TGTGCCAGCAGTTACTCAGGGGGCAGGGACTACGAGCAGTACTTC.

The gene calls are TRBV2 and TRBJ1-2; 7 bases are shared with TRBD1. This CDR3 has 14 amino acids. Germline loops: CDR1 SNHLY, CDR2 FYNNEI. The V and J ends lost 5 bases and 4 bases, in that order; junction bases with no gene match: 7. The CDR3, as DNA: TGTGCCAGCAGTATCACAGGGGTCCCCTATGGCTACACCTTC. This sequence encodes CASSITGVPYGYTF.

There are a few counts of this clone. V and J are TRBV30 and TRBJ1-6; tentatively, D is TRBD1 (5 bases). The CDR3 consists of 15 residues. The germline gives CDR1 GTSNPN, CDR2 SVGIG (reference sequence). Trimming removed 0 bases from V and 10 bases from J, with 16 bases in between. The CDR3 sequence: CAWSVLRGERSPLHF. The CDR3 DNA reads as TGTGCCTGGAGTGTACTAAGGGGCGAGAGGTCACCCCTCCACTTT.

This clone was picked up one time. The rearrangement links TRBV7-6 to TRBJ2-2; D perhaps matches TRBD1 (6 bases). This CDR3 is 15 amino acids long. Germline values: CDR1 SGHVS, CDR2 FNYEAQ. V was clipped by 7 bases and J by 8 bases, with 20 bases between them. The CDR3 nucleotides are TGTGCCAGCAACCCCCGGATGGGGGCCACTGGGGAGCTGTTTTTT. Its protein is CASNPRMGATGELFF. The whole variable domain, filled in from reference TRBV7-6 and TRBJ2-2, reads GAGVSQSPRYKVTKRGQDVALRCDPISGHVSLYWYRQALGQGPEFLTYFNYEAQQDKSGLPNDRFSAERPEGSISTLTIQRTEQRDSAMYRCASNPRMGATGELFFGEGSRLTVL.

The chain has TRBV10-2 and TRBJ2-7; 12 nucleotides line up with TRBD2. With V trimmed by 6 bases and J by 0 bases, 0 bases remained unmatched. Germline CDR1 WSHSY, CDR2 SAAADI. The CDR3 contains 14 residues. CDR3 coding DNA: TGCGCCAGCAGGACTAGCGGGAGCTCCTACGAGCAGTACTTC. Translating gives CASRTSGSSYEQYF.

The chain has TRBV19 and TRBJ1-1; 8 bases are shared with TRBD1. Germline V gene data show CDR1 as LNHDA and CDR2 as SQIVND (reference sequence). Trimming took 7 bases from V and 0 from J; bases not matched to a gene: 13. The CDR3 loop spans 17 amino acids. CDR3 amino acids: CASTNGQGDSMNTEAFF. The CDR3 DNA reads TGTGCCAGTACGAACGGACAGGGCGATTCCATGAACACTGAAGCTTTCTTT.

The gene calls are TRBV5-8 and TRBJ2-1; 16 bases map to TRBD2. The ends lost 4 bases at V and 10 bases at J; junction bases unmatched: 5. This CDR3 comprises 15 residues. In germline, CDR1 is SGHTS, CDR2 YDEGEE. CDR3 residues: CASSGGTSGRGEQFF. CDR3 DNA sequence: TGTGCCAGCAGCGGGGGGACTAGCGGGAGGGGCGAGCAGTTCTTC.

The rearrangement uses TRBV7-7 and TRBJ2-7, with TRBD2 as a possible D gene (6 bases). Germline V gene sequence: CDR1 SSHAT, CDR2 FNYEAQ (reference sequence). V dropped 3 bases and J dropped 4 bases, with 10 bases sitting between them. The CDR3 is made up of 13 amino acids. The CDR3 DNA follows: TGTGCCAGCAGCTTGGGACTTAGTTACGAGCAGTACTTC. It specifies CASSLGLSYEQYF.

V gene TRBV7-7 combines with J gene TRBJ2-1, with D maybe TRBD2 (5 bases). Trimming pared 1 base from V and 6 bases from J, leaving 13 bases between. The germline V gene has CDR1 SSHAT and CDR2 FNYEAQ (reference sequence). This CDR3 spans 15 amino acids. The CDR3 nucleotides read TGTGCCAGCAGCTTAGGAGACCACGAGGGCAATGAGCAGTTCTTC. It translates to CASSLGDHEGNEQFF.

This clone was detected only a few times. This chain's CDR3 is CSVERGSYEQYF. As DNA, the CDR3 is TGCAGCGTTGAGCGGGGATCCTACGAGCAGTACTTC. The rearrangement uses TRBV29-1 and TRBJ2-7, with D perhaps matching TRBD2 (6 bases). CDR3 length: 12 amino acids. CDR1 and CDR2 (germline): SQVTM, ANQGSEA. V was trimmed by 3 bases and J by 1 base, leaving 7 bases between them.

The CDR3 DNA follows: TGTGCCAGCAGTTCCTATGGTCAACAGGGGCTGGAAGCTTTCTTT. It codes for CASSSYGQQGLEAFF. This rearrangement joins TRBV6-5 to TRBJ1-1, with TRBD1 matching 7 bases. This CDR3 spans 15 amino acids. Losses at the gene ends were 4 bases for V and 8 bases for J; bases not matched to a gene: 13. The V gene's germline CDR1 is MNHEY and CDR2 SVGAGI.

This clone was picked up one time. This sequence joins TRBV29-1 and TRBJ1-1; D gene unclear. The ends were cut back, 6 bases at V and 1 base at J, with 3 bases in the middle. This CDR3 comprises 10 residues. CDR1 is SQVTM, CDR2 ANQGSEA, per germline. The CDR3 nucleotides read TGCAGCGTCCGGAACACTGAAGCTTTCTTT. This sequence encodes CSVRNTEAFF.

The chain employs TRBV15 and TRBJ1-1; 7 nucleotides line up with TRBD1. This CDR3 is built from 15 residues. V shed 7 bases and J 5 bases; nucleotides not matched to a gene: 13. Germline CDR1 LNHNV, CDR2 YYDKDF (reference sequence). The CDR3 spells CATIHSRQGGTEAFF. The DNA for the CDR3 is TGTGCCACCATACATTCAAGACAGGGCGGTACTGAAGCTTTCTTT.

The V call is TRBV19, the J call TRBJ1-5, with 7 bases fitting TRBD1. The germline V gene has CDR1 LNHDA and CDR2 SQIVND (reference sequence). V shed 1 base and J 2 bases; nucleotides not matched to a gene: 8. The CDR3 runs 17 residues. CDR3 sequence (DNA): TGTGCCAGTAGTATAGGTAGGGGGCTAAAACGCAATCAGCCCCAGCATTTT. This sequence encodes CASSIGRGLKRNQPQHF.

This rearrangement joins TRBV9 to TRBJ2-3, with 12 bases that match TRBD2. The CDR3 is 15 residues long. Germline CDR1 SGDLS, CDR2 YYNGEE. The V and J ends lost 6 bases and 0 bases, in that order; junction bases with no gene match: 2. The CDR3 sequence is CASTSGRASTDTQYF. For the CDR3, the DNA is TGTGCCAGCACTAGCGGGAGGGCTAGCACAGATACGCAGTATTTT.

The chain links TRBV10-3 to TRBJ1-2; possibly TRBD1 for D (6 bases). The germline V and J ends were trimmed by 6 bases and 4 bases, with 9 bases remaining between them. The CDR3 runs to 12 residues. The germline CDR1 and CDR2 sequences are ENHRY and SYGVKD. The chain's CDR3 is CAIRTGSYGYTF. In nucleotides, the CDR3 is TGTGCCATCAGAACAGGGAGCTATGGCTACACCTTC.

V gene TRBV5-1 combines with J gene TRBJ1-1; D is undetermined. The germline CDR1 and CDR2 sequences are SGHRS and YFSETQ. V lost 0 bases, J lost 0 bases, and 9 bases lay in between. CDR3 length: 15 residues. The CDR3 loop is CASSLGHNMNTEAFF. The DNA of the CDR3 is TGCGCCAGCAGCTTGGGGCATAACATGAACACTGAAGCTTTCTTT.

The V and J genes are TRBV23-1 and TRBJ1-4, with 7 bases aligning to TRBD1. TRBV23-1 counts as an open reading frame of uncertain function. The V and J ends lost 0 bases and 5 bases, in that order; junction bases with no gene match: 6. CDR3 length: 16 residues. The DNA for the CDR3 is TGCGCCAGCAGTCAATCGATAGGGACAGACAATGAAAAACTGTTTTTT. Protein sequence: CASSQSIGTDNEKLFF.

The sample holds a few counts of this clone. The chain has TRBV19 and TRBJ2-7; tentatively, D is TRBD2 (6 bases). This CDR3 has 13 residues. The V gene's germline CDR1 is LNHDA and CDR2 SQIVND (reference sequence). The V and J ends lost 8 bases and 9 bases respectively, with 20 bases between them. The CDR3 DNA reads as TGTGCCAGTGCCCAGGCGGAGGGGAAAAGGCAGTACTTC. It encodes CASAQAEGKRQYF.

This chain links TRBV10-3 with TRBJ2-2; no clear D. V lost 3 bases and J lost 3, with 8 bases in between. The CDR3 length is 14 residues. From germline, CDR1 is ENHRY and CDR2 SYGVKD. This CDR3 reads CAISDQRDTGELFF. In DNA form, the CDR3 reads TGTGCCATCAGTGATCAACGGGACACCGGGGAGCTGTTTTTT.

The chain combines TRBV5-8 with TRBJ1-5; D unclear. V was trimmed by 2 bases and J by 7 bases, leaving 13 bases between them. The germline V gene encodes CDR1 SGHTS and CDR2 YDEGEE. There are 14 residues in the CDR3. The CDR3 region has the DNA TGTGCCAGCAGCTTTAGAGGAATGTGGCAGCCCCAGCATTTT. Protein product: CASSFRGMWQPQHF.

As to this clone: The sample carries other DNA sequences with the same CDR3. The chain uses TRBV30 and TRBJ1-3; D is undetermined. Trimming pared 1 base from V and 0 bases from J, leaving 7 bases between. This CDR3 has 14 amino acids. Germline-derived CDR1 and CDR2 are GTSNPN and SVGIG (reference sequence). CDR3 sequence: CAWSGGSSGNTIYF. CDR3 DNA: TGTGCCTGGAGTGGCGGGAGCTCTGGAAACACCATATATTTT.